This entry lists 32 T cell receptor beta chains sequenced from one sample in a study of glioma-infiltrating T cells. Using RNA template, CDR3s of TCR alpha and beta were amplified with iRepertoire arm-PCR. MiXCR, run by TCRdb on the multiplex PCR reads, gives a single entry per CDR3 protein. The table has over 130,000 distinct CDR3 sequences, about 39% seen once; the top ten hold about 18%. Sequencing input: glioma tissue, nonneoplastic brain tissue, or PBMCs (not recorded which). The receptor source for this set is a human donor with low-grade glioma or glioblastoma, undergoing nonglioma brain surgery, or in good health (not recorded which).

For the CDR3, the DNA is TGTGCCAGCAGCTTGGTGCCAGGGGGCAGGGAAGCTTTCTTT. Translated: CASSLVPGGREAFF. The chain has TRBV5-4 and TRBJ1-1, with 8 bases that match TRBD1. CDR1 is SGHNT and CDR2 is YYREEE in the germline V gene (reference sequence). There are 14 residues in the CDR3. Losses at the gene ends were 0 bases for V and 8 bases for J; bases not matched to a gene: 6.

This chain connects TRBV25-1 to TRBJ2-7, with D maybe TRBD2 (5 bases). CDR3 size: 15 residues. V lost 6 bases to trimming and J lost 3 bases, with 18 bases between them. Germline CDR1 is MGHDK and CDR2 is SYGVNS. The CDR3 sequence is CASSDTRGLLYEQYF. As DNA, the CDR3 is TGTGCCAGCAGCGACACCCGGGGATTACTCTACGAGCAGTACTTC.

This clonotype was seen a handful of times. V usage is TRBV7-2 and J usage is TRBJ2-1; TRBD2 agrees at 8 bases. The CDR3 runs to 14 residues. CDR1 is SGHTA and CDR2 is FQGNSA in the germline V gene. J was trimmed by 10 bases and V by 2 bases; bases with no gene match: 7. DNA of the CDR3: TGTGCCAGCAGCTTAACGGGAGGGCCGGGAGAGCAGTTCTTC. It yields the protein CASSLTGGPGEQFF.

In this sample, this clonotype is medium-sized (0.01 to 0.1%). V and J are TRBV20-1 and TRBJ1-1; D uncertain. This CDR3 contains 12 residues. CDR1 is DFQATT and CDR2 is SNEGSKA in the germline V gene (reference sequence). The CDR3 is CSPSRGNTEAFF. CDR3 sequence (DNA): TGCAGCCCGAGCCGGGGAAACACTGAAGCTTTCTTT.

Details on this clonotype: A much larger clone differs by one base, so this may be a read error. In nucleotides, the CDR3 is TGTGCCAGCAGGGATTTAAGGATTGGGACAGGGTCGAATGAGCAGTTCTTC. It specifies CASRDLRIGTGSNEQFF. The V call is TRBV6-5, the J call TRBJ2-1; TRBD1 agrees at 9 bases. Germline CDR1 and CDR2: MNHEY and SVGAGI. V trimming: 6 bases; J trimming: 7 bases; junction bases outside the gene matches: 16. This CDR3 is 17 amino acids long.

This clonotype has more than one count but fewer than ten. The chain is built from TRBV20-1 and TRBJ2-7, with 8 bases lining up with TRBD2. The J segment lost 4 bases and the V segment lost 0 bases, leaving 11 bases of the junction unmatched. From germline, CDR1 is DFQATT and CDR2 SNEGSKA (reference sequence). This CDR3 comprises 16 residues. Here the CDR3 reads CSARDPLGTRYYEQYF. In nucleotides, the CDR3 is TGCAGTGCTAGAGATCCCCTCGGGACTAGATATTACGAGCAGTACTTC.

This clonotype was detected only a few times. The chain is built from TRBV6-2 or TRBV6-3 and TRBJ2-7, with 7 positions matching TRBD1. Unmatched junction bases numbered 8, after V lost 4 bases and J lost 2 bases. Germline V gives CDR1 MNHEY, CDR2 SVGEGT. The CDR3 sequence is 15 residues long. The DNA for the CDR3 is TGTGCCAGCAGTTCCGCCGGGACAGCAGCCTACGAGCAGTACTTC. Protein: CASSSAGTAAYEQYF.

This clonotype occurred a few times. The CDR3 region is CASSQNWRGRGTQYF. The CDR3 DNA sequence: TGCGCCAGCAGCCAAAATTGGAGGGGAAGAGGTACGCAGTATTTT. The V gene is TRBV4-3, the J gene TRBJ2-3; weak D call: TRBD2 (6 bases). CDR1 is LGHNA, CDR2 YSLEER, per germline. The germline V and J ends were trimmed by 2 bases and 8 bases, with 17 bases remaining between them. The CDR3 sequence is 15 residues long.

Only one count was recorded for this clonotype. A much larger clone sits a single nucleotide away, making a read error possible. V and J are TRBV24-1 and TRBJ2-1, with D hard to call. Germline CDR1 KGHDR, CDR2 SFDVKD. This CDR3 region has 12 residues. This CDR3 reads CTTSDLRTEQFF. CDR3 DNA sequence: TGTACCACCAGTGACCTCCGTACCGAGCAGTTCTTC.

The gene calls are TRBV25-1 and TRBJ1-2; D is uncertain. The CDR3 consists of 15 residues. Per germline, CDR1 MGHDK and CDR2 SYGVNS. V shed 6 bases and J shed 8 bases, with 22 bases lying between them. CDR3 bases: TGTGCCAGCAGCTTAGAGGCAGGAGCCACCGGGGGCTACACCTTC. Translating it yields CASSLEAGATGGYTF.

The V gene is TRBV6-1, the J gene TRBJ2-3; 7 bases agree with TRBD2. The CDR3 consists of 16 residues. Germline CDR1 MNHNS, CDR2 SASEGT. Losses at the gene ends were 2 bases for V and 7 bases for J; bases not matched to a gene: 12. The CDR3 protein is CASSESAGAGGNTQYF. Here the CDR3 DNA reads TGTGCCAGCAGTGAATCTGCGGGAGCTGGAGGGAATACGCAGTATTTT.

Notes on this clonotype: A read error may produce the germline difference seen at one junction end. The chain carries TRBV7-6 and TRBJ2-7; D tentatively fits TRBD1 or TRBD2 (5 bases each). The CDR3 extends over 13 amino acids. The V gene's germline CDR1 is SGHVS and CDR2 FNYEAQ. The CDR3: CASSFRWGNEQYF. The CDR3 nucleotides read TGTGCTAGCAGCTTTCGTTGGGGGAACGAGCAGTACTTC. The full variable domain, its missing parts supplied by reference TRBV7-6 and TRBJ2-7, is GAGVSQSPRYKVTKRGQDVALRCDPISGHVSLYWYRQALGQGPEFLTYFNYEAQQDKSGLPNDRFSAERPEGSISTLTIQRTEQRDSAMYRCASSFRWGNEQYFGPGTRLTVT.

Remarks on this clonotype: Germline is not matched at one junction end, which may reflect a read error. This chain links TRBV14 with TRBJ1-1, with TRBD1 as a possible D gene (5 bases). Germline CDR1 SGHDN, CDR2 FVKESK. The CDR3 is made up of 12 amino acids. CDR3 nucleotide sequence: TGTGCCACCCGGCCCCAAAGAAGGGACGCTTTGTTT. Protein product: CATRPQRRDALF.

This clonotype was observed a single time. The chain carries TRBV7-2 and TRBJ2-5; the match to TRBD2 covers 12 bases. Trimming at V came to 5 bases and at J to 3 bases, leaving 7 bases not matched to a gene. There are 16 residues in the CDR3. Germline lookup yields CDR1 SGHTA and CDR2 FQGNSA. The CDR3 DNA reads as TGTGCCAGCAGCACTAGACTAGCGGGGGATAAAGAGACCCAGTACTTC. This encodes CASSTRLAGDKETQYF.

This clonotype was seen at least ten times. The rearrangement uses TRBV6-2 or TRBV6-3 and TRBJ2-3; 9 nucleotides match TRBD2. The CDR3 has 14 residues. V lost 2 bases to trimming and J lost 3 bases; unmatched junction nucleotides: 0. In germline, CDR1 is MNHEY, CDR2 SVGEGT. CDR3 DNA sequence: TGTGCCAGCAGTTACGCGGGGGGGACAGATACGCAGTATTTT. This codes for CASSYAGGTDTQYF.

This clonotype was detected many times. The chain links TRBV6-2 or TRBV6-3 to TRBJ2-3, with no clear D. The germline V gene has CDR1 MNHEY and CDR2 SVGEGT. This CDR3 contains 17 residues. Trimming took off 6 bases at V and 4 bases at J, with 23 bases between the two ends. The DNA of the CDR3 is TGTGCCAGCAGACGTCTCACCGGGCCAAGACCCGCAGATACGCAGTATTTT. It is translated as CASRRLTGPRPADTQYF.

Regarding this clonotype: A read error may explain this, as a much larger clone is one base away. The CDR3 nucleotides are TGTGCCAGCAGCCGGGACAGAAGCACAGATACGCAGTATTTT. This encodes CASSRDRSTDTQYF. J is TRBJ2-3 and V is TRBV3-1; 7 bases align to TRBD1. This CDR3 comprises 14 residues. Per the germline V gene, CDR1 is LGHDT and CDR2 is YNNKEL (reference sequence). V was pared by 4 bases and J by 0 bases, with 1 base of the junction left unmatched.

This clonotype appeared a few times. The CDR3 reads CASRSGTYGYTF. The CDR3, as DNA: TGTGCCAGCAGATCCGGGACATACGGCTACACCTTC. V gene TRBV6-1 combines with J gene TRBJ1-2, with D maybe TRBD1 (6 bases). Germline CDR1 and CDR2: MNHNS and SASEGT. This CDR3 spans 12 amino acids. Trimming shortened V by 6 bases and J by 8 bases, and 13 bases separated the two germline ends.

The rearrangement links TRBV15 to TRBJ1-2, with 8 bases matching TRBD1. J lost 5 bases, V lost 0 bases, and 11 bases had no gene match. Per the germline V gene, CDR1 is LNHNV and CDR2 is YYDKDF (reference sequence). CDR3 length: 17 amino acids. Here the CDR3 reads CATSRDHGRQGKYGYTF. The CDR3 bases are TGTGCCACCAGCAGAGATCATGGGAGACAGGGGAAATATGGCTACACCTTC.

This clonotype was seen only a few times. J is TRBJ2-6 and V is TRBV15, with D possibly called TRBD1 or TRBD2 (5 bases each). The CDR3 has 15 amino acids. Germline-derived CDR1 and CDR2 are LNHNV and YYDKDF (reference sequence). The germline V and J ends were trimmed by 1 base and 4 bases, with 8 bases remaining between them. CDR3 in DNA: TGTGCCACCAGCAGAGGGGGGACCGGGGCCAACGTCCTGACTTTC. Translated, it gives CATSRGGTGANVLTF.

This clonotype has ten or more counts. The chain joins TRBV20-1 to TRBJ2-3, with 10 bases that match TRBD2. Germline V gene data show CDR1 as DFQATT and CDR2 as SNEGSKA (reference sequence). This CDR3 has 17 amino acids. After removal of 1 base from V and 1 base from J, the junction contained 8 bases not matched to a gene. Here the CDR3 reads CSARVERGGPGTDTQYF. In DNA form, the CDR3 reads TGCAGTGCTAGAGTGGAGCGGGGGGGTCCTGGCACAGATACGCAGTATTTT.

This clonotype occurred a few times. The V and J genes are TRBV6-2 or TRBV6-3 and TRBJ2-2; D uncertain. The CDR3 runs 12 residues. Per the germline V gene, CDR1 is MNHEY and CDR2 is SVGEGT. V lost 0 bases and J 9 bases, leaving 5 bases between the germline ends. The CDR3 sequence is CASSYSPRELFF. The CDR3 DNA reads as TGTGCCAGCAGTTACTCTCCCAGGGAGCTGTTTTTT.

The chain couples TRBV3-1 to TRBJ2-5; possibly TRBD1 or TRBD2 for D (5 bases each). V was shortened by 4 bases and J by 5 bases, with 8 bases between the two germline ends. The CDR3 is 12 residues long. The germline CDR1 and CDR2 sequences are LGHDT and YNNKEL (reference sequence). The CDR3 DNA follows: TGTGCCAGCAGCCCCTGGGGGGAGACCCAGTACTTC. It translates to CASSPWGETQYF.

In this sample, this clonotype turned up many times. V is TRBV6-1 and J is TRBJ2-1, with D possibly matching TRBD2 (5 bases). This CDR3 contains 11 residues. The V end lost 3 bases, the J end lost 10 bases, and 7 bases lay between the germline ends. Per the germline V gene, CDR1 is MNHNS and CDR2 is SASEGT. The CDR3, as DNA: TGTGCCAGCAGTGATAGCGCCGAGCAGTTCTTC. It encodes CASSDSAEQFF.

This clonotype was recorded a few times. The rearrangement uses TRBV6-1 and TRBJ1-1, with D possibly TRBD1 on 5 matching bases. The V and J ends lost 5 bases and 0 bases respectively, with 16 bases between them. The CDR3 has 16 residues. Germline values: CDR1 MNHNS, CDR2 SASEGT. This chain's CDR3 is CASSQVTGTLNTEAFF. The CDR3 DNA follows: TGTGCCAGCAGTCAAGTTACCGGGACTCTGAACACTGAAGCTTTCTTT.

DNA for the CDR3: TGTGCCAGCAGGACTAGCGGGAGCACCGGGGAGCTGTTTTTT. This translates into CASRTSGSTGELFF. The chain has TRBV6-1 and TRBJ2-2, with 12 positions matching TRBD2. J gave up 4 bases and V 6 bases, and 0 bases lay outside the gene matches. The CDR3 runs 14 residues. The germline CDR1 and CDR2 sequences are MNHNS and SASEGT.

This clonotype came up a few times. This chain links TRBV20-1 with TRBJ1-1, with D possibly matching TRBD1 (5 bases). The V gene lost 5 bases and the J gene lost 1 base, with 11 bases spanning the gap. Germline CDR1 and CDR2: DFQATT and SNEGSKA (reference sequence). The CDR3 runs to 13 residues. The CDR3 nucleotides read TGCAGTGCTCTGGACACACAGAACACTGAAGCTTTCTTT. As protein: CSALDTQNTEAFF.

This chain links TRBV20-1 with TRBJ2-5; D remains ambiguous. The V gene's germline CDR1 is DFQATT and CDR2 SNEGSKA (reference sequence). The CDR3 spans 12 residues. Trimming removed 3 bases from V and 2 bases from J, with 7 bases in between. CDR3 sequence reads: CSARAEQETQYF. The CDR3 region has the DNA TGCAGTGCTAGGGCCGAACAAGAGACCCAGTACTTC.

This clonotype was seen repeatedly, ten times or more. The chain couples TRBV6-1 to TRBJ1-2, with D perhaps matching TRBD1 (5 bases). The germline gives CDR1 MNHNS, CDR2 SASEGT. This CDR3 spans 13 amino acids. Trimming left V 6 bases short and J 4 bases short, with 12 bases between. In nucleotides, the CDR3 is TGTGCCAGCAGGCCGGGGGGAAGCTATGGCTACACCTTC. Its translation is CASRPGGSYGYTF.

The V gene is TRBV6-1, the J gene TRBJ2-5; the match to TRBD2 covers 8 bases. The junction had 5 bases not matched to a gene; V was cut back by 6 bases and J by 5 bases. This CDR3 has 13 residues. Germline CDR1 MNHNS, CDR2 SASEGT. The CDR3 loop reads CASRIAGMETQYF. The CDR3 DNA is TGTGCCAGCAGGATAGCGGGGATGGAGACCCAGTACTTC.

The chain links TRBV6-6 to TRBJ1-2; no reliable D call. V lost 2 bases and J lost 1, with 5 bases in between. Germline assignment: CDR1 MNHNY and CDR2 SVGAGI (reference sequence). This CDR3 is 13 amino acids long. Written as DNA, the CDR3 is TGTGCCAGCAGTTACCGGGATAACTATGGCTACACCTTC. Amino acid sequence: CASSYRDNYGYTF.

V is TRBV6-2 or TRBV6-3 and J is TRBJ2-3; D may be TRBD2 (6 bases). V shed 5 bases and J shed 4 bases, with 16 bases lying between them. The CDR3 is 15 amino acids. Germline V gene sequence: CDR1 MNHEY, CDR2 SVGEGT. CDR3 residues: CASSKSGSAPDTQYF. In DNA, the CDR3 is TGTGCCAGCAGTAAATCCGGGAGCGCCCCAGATACGCAGTATTTT.